A single sample is the source of the 15 T cell receptor beta chains below, sequenced in a study of CD8 T cells in ankylosing spondylitis. In TCRdb, the 5' RACE reads were re-called with MiXCR into one record per CDR3 protein. The sample records about 96,000 distinct CDR3 sequences, roughly 30% being singletons. Sequencing input: blood, either unsorted or a sorted T cell fraction (not recorded which). These TCRs come from a male donor with ankylosing spondylitis or in good health (not recorded which).

This sequence joins TRBV4-1 and TRBJ1-2; D possibly corresponds to TRBD1 (6 bases). The CDR3 sequence is 14 residues long. Trimming took 4 bases from V and 5 from J, leaving 14 bases between them. Per the germline V gene, CDR1 is MGHRA and CDR2 is YSYEKL. DNA for the CDR3: TGCGCCAGCAGCCCAGGACAGACTGATTATGGCTACACCTTC. The encoded protein is CASSPGQTDYGYTF.

The chain joins TRBV5-1 to TRBJ1-2; 7 positions match TRBD1. This CDR3 spans 15 amino acids. Trimming at V came to 1 base and at J to 4 bases, leaving 7 bases not matched to a gene. CDR1 SGHRS and CDR2 YFSETQ come from the germline V gene. CDR3 in amino acids: CASSLQQGMGYGYTF. In DNA form, the CDR3 reads TGCGCCAGCAGCTTGCAACAGGGGATGGGCTATGGCTACACCTTC.

The CDR3 DNA reads as TGTGCCAGCAGCCAATCGCCGATGAACACTGAAGCTTTCTTT. It encodes CASSQSPMNTEAFF. The V gene is TRBV7-3, the J gene TRBJ1-1; no clear D. V dropped 5 bases and J dropped 0 bases, with 10 bases sitting between them. CDR1 SGHTA and CDR2 FQGTGA come from the germline V gene. This CDR3 comprises 14 residues.

The table lists this clonotype with a few counts. The V gene is TRBV5-1, the J gene TRBJ2-1; a possible D gene is TRBD1 (6 bases). CDR3 length equals 17 residues. Trimming cost V 0 bases and J 7 bases, with 20 bases left between them. Germline-derived CDR1 and CDR2 are SGHRS and YFSETQ. In DNA form, the CDR3 reads TGCGCCAGCAGCTTGGGTCTTCGAGGGGGAGTTGGGAATGAGCAGTTCTTC. Amino acids: CASSLGLRGGVGNEQFF.

The chain joins TRBV18 to TRBJ1-1; a weak D match, TRBD1 (5 bases). Germline CDR1 reads KGHSH; CDR2 reads LQKENI. This CDR3 spans 15 amino acids. Trimming pared 4 bases from V and 3 bases from J, leaving 15 bases between. In nucleotides, the CDR3 is TGTGCCAGCTCACAGATAGGGGATCGGGACACTGAAGCTTTCTTT. Its protein is CASSQIGDRDTEAFF.

In its sample, this clonotype was seen many times. This chain links TRBV20-1 with TRBJ2-1, with TRBD2 identical over 8 bases. With 7 bases clipped from V and 5 bases from J, the junction kept 7 bases outside the gene matches. The germline gives CDR1 DFQATT, CDR2 SNEGSKA (reference sequence). CDR3 length equals 13 residues. The CDR3 spells CSEQTSGNNEQFF. The CDR3 DNA reads TGCAGTGAACAAACTAGCGGCAACAATGAGCAGTTCTTC.

The sample holds a few counts of this clonotype. The chain employs TRBV20-1 and TRBJ2-3; 7 bases fit TRBD2. The germline V gene encodes CDR1 DFQATT and CDR2 SNEGSKA (reference sequence). This CDR3 is built from 15 residues. V was pared by 1 base and J by 3 bases, with 7 bases of the junction left unmatched. The CDR3 nucleotides read TGCAGTGCTAGAGGAGCGGGAATCGGGACAGATACGCAGTATTTT. Protein: CSARGAGIGTDTQYF.

The CDR3 protein is CSVRGVEETQYF. The CDR3, as DNA: TGCAGTGTGCGAGGGGTGGAGGAGACCCAGTACTTC. J is TRBJ2-5 and V is TRBV20-1; D may correspond to TRBD1 or TRBD2 (5 bases each). V was trimmed by 7 bases and J by 5 bases, leaving 14 bases between them. Germline V gene lookup returns CDR1 DFQATT and CDR2 SNEGSKA (reference sequence). This CDR3 comprises 12 residues.

This clonotype occurred a few times. The chain combines TRBV20-1 with TRBJ2-4; 11 positions agree with TRBD2. The CDR3 contains 18 residues. With 5 bases clipped from V and 0 bases from J, the junction kept 12 bases outside the gene matches. Germline V gene data show CDR1 as DFQATT and CDR2 as SNEGSKA (reference sequence). As DNA, the CDR3 is TGCAGTGCTGGAGCGACTAGCGGGATCGAGATAGCCAAAAACATTCAGTACTTC. Translating it yields CSAGATSGIEIAKNIQYF.

This clonotype was observed a handful of times. The chain combines TRBV5-6 with TRBJ2-5, with D possibly TRBD1 on 6 matching bases. This CDR3 comprises 15 residues. The V and J ends lost 4 bases and 2 bases respectively, with 15 bases between them. CDR1 SGHDT and CDR2 YYEEEE come from the germline V gene. CDR3 nucleotides: TGTGCCAGCAGCCAACCACAGGGATCGCAAGAGACCCAGTACTTC. The encoded protein is CASSQPQGSQETQYF.

The CDR3: CSARDHSAGDYGYTF. The CDR3 DNA sequence: TGCAGTGCTAGAGATCATTCCGCAGGGGACTATGGCTACACCTTC. V is TRBV20-1 and J is TRBJ1-2, with a tentative D call TRBD1 (6 bases). CDR3 length: 15 amino acids. Trimming pared 0 bases from V and 3 bases from J, leaving 14 bases between. Germline V lookup: CDR1 DFQATT, CDR2 SNEGSKA (reference sequence).

This clonotype was counted ten times or more. The V gene is TRBV20-1, the J gene TRBJ1-2, with a weak D call TRBD1 (6 bases). Deletions cut 4 bases from V and 8 bases from J, with 14 bases between. The V gene's germline CDR1 is DFQATT and CDR2 SNEGSKA (reference sequence). CDR3 length equals 12 residues. This chain's CDR3 is CSAMSGGLGYTF. The CDR3 DNA is TGCAGTGCTATGTCGGGGGGCTTGGGCTACACCTTC.

The chain carries TRBV29-1 and TRBJ1-2; 7 bases are a match to TRBD1. Germline V lookup: CDR1 SQVTM, CDR2 ANQGSEA. The CDR3 has 13 amino acids. V lost 0 bases and J lost 5; bases outside the gene matches: 3. The CDR3 protein is CSVEENRGYGYTF. Here the CDR3 DNA reads TGCAGCGTTGAAGAAAACAGGGGATATGGCTACACCTTC.

The chain joins TRBV6-1 to TRBJ1-5; no definite D call. V lost 4 bases to trimming and J lost 5 bases, with 6 bases between them. In germline, CDR1 is MNHNS, CDR2 SASEGT. This CDR3 spans 12 amino acids. CDR3 DNA: TGTGCCAGCAGTGGGATATATCAGCCCCAGCATTTT. It encodes CASSGIYQPQHF.

The chain recombines TRBV20-1 with TRBJ2-5; TRBD2 aligns across 8 bases. The CDR3 totals 18 residues. Germline lookup yields CDR1 DFQATT and CDR2 SNEGSKA (reference sequence). The ends lost 5 bases at V and 6 bases at J; junction bases unmatched: 23. CDR3 DNA: TGCAGTGCTGGCCCCGGCGGGCTAGCGGGTGGGTTAGATAAGACCCAGTACTTC. Translating gives CSAGPGGLAGGLDKTQYF.